The 17 T cell receptor beta chains reported below all come from one sample, sequenced in a study of blood T cell repertoires in COVID-19. Sequenced by immunoSEQ multiplex PCR; TCRdb stores in-frame clones only, minus some. In the table there are 300,000 to 450,000 clones, more than 75% of which are singletons. Sequenced input: peripheral blood. Receptor source: a human donor with acute or convalescent COVID-19. The donor label of this sample is uncertain.

The chain couples TRBV19 to TRBJ1-2; the match to TRBD1 covers 7 bases. Germline V gene data show CDR1 as LNHDA and CDR2 as SQIVND (reference sequence). This CDR3 has 13 amino acids. V lost 8 bases, J lost 4 bases, and 7 bases stayed unmatched. CDR3 amino acids: CASAEQGFYGYTF. The CDR3 coding sequence is TGTGCCAGTGCCGAACAGGGGTTCTATGGCTACACCTTC.

The chain couples TRBV5-6 to TRBJ2-7; possible D gene TRBD1, 6 bases. Per the germline V gene, CDR1 is SGHDT and CDR2 is YYEEEE. V lost 4 bases and J lost 4, with 24 bases in between. The CDR3 covers 17 residues. The CDR3 spells CASSRGQQARAGYEQYF. In nucleotides, the CDR3 is TGTGCCAGCAGCCGCGGACAGCAGGCTCGGGCGGGTTACGAGCAGTACTTC.

The chain employs TRBV27 and TRBJ1-1, with 7 bases lining up with TRBD1. Germline CDR1 MNHEY, CDR2 SMNVEV (reference sequence). The trim removed 7 bases at V and 2 bases at J, leaving 4 bases unmatched. The CDR3 totals 13 residues. CDR3 in DNA: TGTGCCAGCACCAACAGGGGTAACACTGAAGCTTTCTTT. Protein product: CASTNRGNTEAFF.

Concerning this clone itself: This specimen includes other DNA sequences encoding the same CDR3. The J gene is TRBJ1-5, the V gene TRBV2, with TRBD1 matching 7 bases. The CDR3 spans 15 residues. V gave up 6 bases and J gave up 1 base; unmatched junction bases: 6. The germline CDR1 and CDR2 sequences are SNHLY and FYNNEI. The DNA for the CDR3 is TGTGCCAGCAGGGGGGACAGAGGGAGCAATCAGCCCCAGCATTTT. It is translated as CASRGDRGSNQPQHF.

The chain employs TRBV6-1 and TRBJ1-5, with D maybe TRBD1 (6 bases). Germline values: CDR1 MNHNS, CDR2 SASEGT. Trimming left V 3 bases short and J 2 bases short, with 14 bases between. The CDR3 sequence is 16 residues long. CDR3 sequence: CASSDPARGGNQPQHF. CDR3 coding DNA: TGTGCCAGCAGTGATCCGGCCAGGGGTGGCAATCAGCCCCAGCATTTT.

This clone was detected only once. CDR3 sequence: CASSLGPTGSGYGYTF. DNA of the CDR3: TGTGCCAGCAGCTTAGGGCCCACGGGAAGCGGCTATGGCTACACCTTC. J is TRBJ1-2 and V is TRBV5-4; D not certain. The germline gives CDR1 SGHNT, CDR2 YYREEE (reference sequence). V was cut by 2 bases and J by 4 bases, with 18 bases left in between. This CDR3 has 16 amino acids.

This chain uses TRBV28 with TRBJ1-1, with D tentatively TRBD1 (5 bases). Trimming removed 10 bases from V and 4 bases from J, with 10 bases in between. Per germline, CDR1 MDHEN and CDR2 SYDVKM. The CDR3 totals 11 residues. CDR3 protein: CATGGLTEAFF. The CDR3 DNA reads as TGTGCCACCGGGGGTCTCACTGAAGCTTTCTTT.

In this sample, this clone turned up a few times. V and J are TRBV19 and TRBJ1-5, with 7 bases matching TRBD1. Germline V gives CDR1 LNHDA, CDR2 SQIVND (reference sequence). The V segment lost 3 bases and the J segment 2 bases; nucleotides outside the gene matches: 4. The CDR3 is 15 amino acids. CDR3: CASSMTGYGNQPQHF. For the CDR3, the DNA is TGTGCCAGTAGTATGACAGGGTATGGCAATCAGCCCCAGCATTTT.

This sequence joins TRBV4-1 and TRBJ2-5; a weak D match, TRBD1 (6 bases). V lost 0 bases to trimming and J lost 4 bases, with 9 bases between them. Germline CDR1 reads MGHRA; CDR2 reads YSYEKL. The CDR3 spans 14 residues. CDR3 in amino acids: CASSQEGARETQYF. Here the CDR3 DNA reads TGCGCCAGCAGCCAAGAGGGGGCGAGAGAGACCCAGTACTTC.

Only one count was recorded for this clone. The chain carries TRBV6-5 and TRBJ1-2; TRBD1 matches at 9 bases. Germline V gives CDR1 MNHEY, CDR2 SVGAGI. The CDR3 contains 13 residues. Trimming at V came to 2 bases and at J to 6 bases, leaving 1 base not matched to a gene. CDR3 region: CASSYRDRDGYTF. The DNA of the CDR3 is TGTGCCAGCAGTTACCGGGACAGGGATGGCTACACCTTC.

The chain has TRBV6-5 and TRBJ1-2, with D possibly being TRBD1 (5 bases). Germline V CDR1 and CDR2: MNHEY, SVGAGI. V was shortened by 0 bases and J by 0 bases, with 8 bases between the two germline ends. The length of the CDR3 is 15 residues. DNA of the CDR3: TGTGCCAGCAGTTACTCGGGGCGGACTAACTATGGCTACACCTTC. Its protein product is CASSYSGRTNYGYTF.

The chain has TRBV19 and TRBJ2-3; D perhaps matches TRBD1 (6 bases). CDR1 and CDR2 from the germline V gene are LNHDA and SQIVND (reference sequence). Trimming shortened V by 6 bases and J by 0 bases, and 10 bases separated the two germline ends. The CDR3 runs 14 residues. This CDR3 reads CASRKTGSTDTQYF. The DNA of the CDR3 is TGTGCCAGTAGAAAGACAGGTAGCACAGATACGCAGTATTTT. Full variable domain (outside the CDR3, taken from reference TRBV19 and TRBJ2-3): DGGITQSPKYLFRKEGQNVTLSCEQNLNHDAMYWYRQDPGQGLRLIYYSQIVNDFQKGDIAEGYSVSREKKESFPLTVTSAQKNPTAFYLCASRKTGSTDTQYFGPGTRLTVL.

V is TRBV12-5 and J is TRBJ1-2, with 7 bases identical to TRBD1. The CDR3 runs to 18 residues. The germline V gene has CDR1 LGHNT and CDR2 FRNRAP. The V segment lost 0 bases and the J segment 4 bases; nucleotides outside the gene matches: 14. CDR3 residues: CASGLVVSSPTGSYGYTF. As DNA, the CDR3 is TGTGCTAGTGGTTTGGTAGTCTCATCCCCGACAGGGTCCTATGGCTACACCTTC.

This clone was observed a handful of times. J is TRBJ2-3 and V is TRBV27; 9 bases line up with TRBD1. The CDR3 is 16 residues long. V lost 3 bases and J lost 6; bases outside the gene matches: 10. Germline CDR1 reads MNHEY; CDR2 reads SMNVEV (reference sequence). CDR3 sequence (DNA): TGTGCCAGCAGTTTTAGGGGACAGGGTCCTCTGGATACGCAGTATTTT. This codes for CASSFRGQGPLDTQYF.

The CDR3 is CASSPLADRNEQFF. CDR3 DNA sequence: TGTGCCAGCAGCCCACTAGCGGACAGGAATGAGCAGTTCTTC. V is TRBV3-1 (or the pseudogene TRBV3-2) and J is TRBJ2-1; D is possibly TRBD2 (8 bases). CDR1 LGHDT and CDR2 YNNKEL come from the germline V gene (reference sequence). The CDR3 totals 14 residues. Trimming shortened V by 4 bases and J by 7 bases, and 14 bases separated the two germline ends.

The gene calls are TRBV11-2 and TRBJ1-6; D is unclear. The length of the CDR3 is 13 residues. The germline gives CDR1 SGHAT, CDR2 FQNNGV. Trimming pared 5 bases from V and 7 bases from J, leaving 9 bases between. Written as DNA, the CDR3 is TGTGCCAGCAGCCGGGAGATCAATTCACCCCTCCACTTT. Residues: CASSREINSPLHF.

The V and J genes are TRBV2 and TRBJ2-3; unclear D gene. Trimming pared 4 bases from V and 1 base from J, leaving 12 bases between. Germline-derived CDR1 and CDR2 are SNHLY and FYNNEI. This CDR3 spans 15 amino acids. The DNA for the CDR3 is TGTGCCAGCAGTGCTGAGCAGGCTGGCACAGATACGCAGTATTTT. Translation gives CASSAEQAGTDTQYF.